The clone carrying this T cell receptor beta chain was seen at least ten times. Its antigen is currently unknown. The data belong to a study of early T cells in non-severe SARS-CoV-2 infection. Study as a whole: Whole-blood bulk RNA, unsorted, was sequenced, and chains were unpaired.

This CDR3 spans 14 amino acids. V dropped 5 bases and J dropped 1 base, with 9 bases sitting between them. Germline V gives CDR1 SGHDT, CDR2 YYEEEE. Overall study results and limits: Private and CD4 specificities were missed by VDJdb matching, which favored anti-spike CD8 responses.

Each cDNA molecule carried a unique molecular identifier. TCRdb re-called the 5' RACE reads through MiXCR, storing one row per CDR3 protein. Of roughly 30,000 distinct CDR3 sequences listed, approximately 6.4% are singletons. The chain links TRBV5-6 to TRBJ2-2; no definite D call. The sequence was collected from an adult who was a healthcare worker with PCR-confirmed SARS-CoV-2 infection or an uninfected control (not recorded which). This sample comprised whole blood, obtained at baseline. CDR3 sequence: CASRFNRNTGELFF. For the CDR3, the DNA is TGTGCCAGCAGGTTCAACAGGAACACCGGGGAGCTGTTTTTT.